This TCR beta chain was captured in a study of control samples from healthy donors and cancer patients. The CDR3 loop spans 16 amino acids. The protocol was immunoSEQ multiplex PCR, while the TCRdb copy is restricted to in-frame clones and leaves out a portion. In the table there are about 86,000 clones, roughly nine tenths of which are singletons. The sequencing input was PBMCs. The clonotype originates from a woman in her 50s with colorectal cancer. The chain joins TRBV21-1 to TRBJ1-4. TRBV21-1 is designated a pseudogene. The DNA for the CDR3 is TGTGCCAGCAGCAAAGACGGTCGGGGGGGAGAGGAAAAACTGTTTTTT. Its protein is CASSKDGRGGEEKLFF.